These T cell receptor beta chains were read from a single sample in a study of blood T cell repertoires in COVID-19. Sequencing used immunoSEQ multiplex PCR; TCRdb keeps in-frame clones, though not all of them. The sample holds nearly 50,000 clones, around 86% seen once. The sample consisted of peripheral blood. These TCRs come from a woman aged 80 or over with COVID-19, enrolled during active disease. Each CDR3 is given with its conserved first and last residue. Fields, in order: V gene, clone size, CDR3 length, D gene, J gene, CDR3 protein, CDR3 DNA. A D gene is named only where the DNA matches it firmly. Clone sizes are given selectively: once, few, many, or a class where the clone is expanded.

V: TRBV6-5; size: NA; length: 16; D: NA; J: TRBJ2-1; CDR3: CASSYQGTPGSNEQFF; DNA: TGTGCCAGCAGTTACCAAGGGACTCCCGGGTCGAATGAGCAGTTCTTC
V: TRBV2; size: NA; length: 15; D: NA; J: TRBJ1-4; CDR3: CASTLTQGMGEKLFF; DNA: TGTGCCAGCACCCTGACTCAGGGGATGGGTGAAAAACTGTTTTTT
V: TRBV11-3; size: NA; length: 15; D: TRBD2; J: TRBJ2-7; CDR3: CASSSGLAGSYEQYF; DNA: TGTGCCAGCAGCTCCGGGCTAGCGGGCTCCTACGAGCAGTACTTC
V: TRBV5-8; size: once; length: 15; D: NA; J: TRBJ2-1; CDR3: CASSPREGGNNEQFF; DNA: TGTGCCAGCAGCCCCCGCGAGGGGGGGAATAATGAGCAGTTCTTC
V: TRBV19; size: NA; length: 15; D: TRBD1; J: TRBJ2-7; CDR3: CASSTLGQGRNEQYF; DNA: TGTGCCAGTAGTACTCTGGGACAGGGTAGGAACGAGCAGTACTTC
V: TRBV5-4; size: NA; length: 14; D: NA; J: TRBJ1-2; CDR3: CASSWFTTNYGYTF; DNA: TGTGCCAGCAGCTGGTTTACAACTAACTATGGCTACACCTTC
V: TRBV28; size: NA; length: 12; D: TRBD1; J: TRBJ2-7; CDR3: CASSRGPYEQYF; DNA: TGTGCCAGCAGTAGGGGGCCCTACGAGCAGTACTTC
V: TRBV5-4; size: once; length: 16; D: TRBD2; J: TRBJ2-7; CDR3: CASSPGGTSGLYEQYF; DNA: TGTGCCAGCAGCCCGGGGGGGACTAGCGGGTTATACGAGCAGTACTTC
V: TRBV7-3; size: NA; length: 13; D: NA; J: TRBJ1-3; CDR3: CASSANSGNTIYF; DNA: TGTGCCAGCAGCGCGAATAGTGGAAACACCATATATTTT
V: TRBV7-9; size: NA; length: 15; D: TRBD2; J: TRBJ2-1; CDR3: CASSPSGGHYNEQFF; DNA: TGTGCCAGCAGTCCAAGCGGGGGGCACTACAATGAGCAGTTCTTC
V: TRBV5-1; size: NA; length: 14; D: TRBD1; J: TRBJ1-4; CDR3: CASSRDSANEKLFF; DNA: TGCGCCAGCAGCCGGGACAGCGCTAATGAAAAACTGTTTTTT
V: TRBV19; size: few; length: 14; D: NA; J: TRBJ1-1; CDR3: CASRYRVHNTEAFF; DNA: TGTGCCAGTAGGTACAGGGTCCACAACACTGAAGCTTTCTTT
V: TRBV11-2; size: NA; length: 15; D: TRBD1; J: TRBJ2-5; CDR3: CASSVYRGHRETQYF; DNA: TGTGCCAGCAGCGTGTACAGGGGCCACAGGGAGACCCAGTACTTC
V: TRBV29-1; size: NA; length: 12; D: TRBD1; J: TRBJ2-1; CDR3: CSARDRSNEQFF; DNA: TGCAGCGCCCGGGACAGATCCAATGAGCAGTTCTTC
V: TRBV12-3/TRBV12-4; size: NA; length: 13; D: TRBD1; J: TRBJ2-7; CDR3: CASRLTGTYEQYF; DNA: TGTGCCAGCAGGCTGACAGGGACCTACGAGCAGTACTTC
V: TRBV19; size: NA; length: 15; D: NA; J: TRBJ2-7; CDR3: CASRRGVQGWDEQYF; DNA: TGTGCCAGTCGGAGGGGTGTGCAGGGCTGGGACGAGCAGTACTTC
V: TRBV24-1; size: few; length: 17; D: TRBD1; J: TRBJ2-2; CDR3: CATSAVPQQGASGELFF; DNA: TGTGCCACCAGTGCCGTCCCACAACAGGGGGCATCGGGGGAGCTGTTTTTT
V: TRBV19; size: NA; length: 15; D: NA; J: TRBJ1-5; CDR3: CASTGRGDWNQPQHF; DNA: TGTGCCAGTACAGGGAGGGGGGATTGGAATCAGCCCCAGCATTTT
V: TRBV7-8; size: once; length: 15; D: NA; J: TRBJ1-3; CDR3: CASYKESHSGNTIYF; DNA: TGTGCCAGCTACAAGGAGAGCCATAGTGGAAACACCATATATTTT
V: TRBV18; size: NA; length: 13; D: NA; J: TRBJ1-1; CDR3: CASSPYSDTEAFF; DNA: TGTGCCAGCTCACCTTACAGTGACACTGAAGCTTTCTTT
V: TRBV10-3; size: NA; length: 14; D: TRBD1; J: TRBJ2-7; CDR3: CAITKGQGSGEQYF; DNA: TGTGCCATCACCAAGGGACAGGGGTCGGGGGAGCAGTACTTC
V: TRBV3-1/TRBV3-2; size: NA; length: 14; D: TRBD1; J: TRBJ2-3; CDR3: CASSLRTGADTQYF; DNA: TGTGCCAGCAGCCTACGGACAGGCGCAGATACGCAGTATTTT
V: TRBV7-6; size: once; length: 15; D: TRBD2; J: TRBJ2-1; CDR3: CASSLASGGAGEQFF; DNA: TGTGCCAGCAGCTTAGCGAGCGGGGGGGCAGGTGAGCAGTTCTTC
V: TRBV5-1; size: NA; length: 15; D: TRBD1; J: TRBJ2-7; CDR3: CASSPGQGVAYEQYF; DNA: TGCGCCAGCAGCCCGGGACAGGGGGTGGCCTACGAGCAGTACTTC
V: TRBV11-2; size: NA; length: 16; D: TRBD2; J: TRBJ2-7; CDR3: CASSFSVAGLAYEQYF; DNA: TGTGCCAGCAGCTTTTCGGTAGCGGGGTTGGCCTACGAGCAGTACTTC
V: TRBV7-2; size: NA; length: 16; D: TRBD2; J: TRBJ2-1; CDR3: CASRRSGTSGSGEQFF; DNA: TGTGCCAGCAGGAGGTCCGGGACTAGCGGGAGCGGTGAGCAGTTCTTC
V: TRBV12-3/TRBV12-4; size: NA; length: 11; D: NA; J: TRBJ2-7; CDR3: CASSGDYEQYF; DNA: TGTGCCAGCAGTGGAGACTACGAGCAGTACTTC
V: TRBV7-6; size: NA; length: 15; D: NA; J: TRBJ2-5; CDR3: CASSRARGVGETQYF; DNA: TGTGCCAGCAGCCGCGCCAGGGGGGTTGGAGAGACCCAGTACTTC
V: TRBV28; size: NA; length: 15; D: TRBD1; J: TRBJ1-1; CDR3: CASSHRQGPSTEAFF; DNA: TGTGCCAGCAGCCATAGACAGGGGCCGAGCACTGAAGCTTTCTTT
V: TRBV18; size: NA; length: 13; D: TRBD2; J: TRBJ2-5; CDR3: CASSPGLQETQYF; DNA: TGTGCCAGCTCACCGGGACTACAAGAGACCCAGTACTTC
V: TRBV4-1; size: NA; length: 16; D: TRBD2; J: TRBJ2-3; CDR3: CASSQGLRGGQDTQYF; DNA: TGCGCCAGCAGCCAAGGCTTGCGGGGGGGCCAGGATACGCAGTATTTT
V: TRBV20-1; size: NA; length: 11; D: NA; J: TRBJ2-5; CDR3: CSASKWETQYF; DNA: TGCAGTGCAAGCAAATGGGAGACCCAGTACTTC
V: TRBV9; size: NA; length: 14; D: TRBD1; J: TRBJ1-2; CDR3: CASSVTGGVYGYTF; DNA: TGTGCCAGCAGCGTTACAGGGGGTGTCTATGGCTACACCTTC
V: TRBV3-1/TRBV3-2; size: NA; length: 15; D: NA; J: TRBJ1-2; CDR3: CASSQDGRGGYGYTF; DNA: TGTGCCAGCAGCCAAGACGGGAGGGGAGGCTATGGCTACACCTTC
V: TRBV18; size: NA; length: 15; D: NA; J: TRBJ1-1; CDR3: CASSPNSGGYTEAFF; DNA: TGTGCCAGCTCACCGAATTCAGGTGGATACACTGAAGCTTTCTTT
V: TRBV14; size: NA; length: 16; D: NA; J: TRBJ1-1; CDR3: CASSQDFGGVNTEAFF; DNA: TGTGCCAGCAGCCAAGATTTCGGAGGAGTGAACACTGAAGCTTTCTTT
V: TRBV5-5; size: NA; length: 13; D: TRBD2; J: TRBJ2-5; CDR3: CASSTRGGETQYF; DNA: TGTGCCAGCAGCACCCGGGGAGGGGAGACCCAGTACTTC
V: TRBV7-3; size: NA; length: 14; D: TRBD1; J: TRBJ1-1; CDR3: CASSSGQPNTEAFF; DNA: TGTGCCAGCAGCTCGGGACAGCCGAACACTGAAGCTTTCTTT